These 5 T cell receptor beta chains were sequenced from one sample in a study of T cell responses to AZD1222 COVID-19 vaccine (dated by TCRdb to about 2021). The method was the immunoSEQ multiplex PCR assay. In TCRdb, the immuneACCESS table is reduced to in-frame sequences with V and J assigned. These tables do not hold every clone; where another copy was compared, an unresolved V gene accounts for under half, and the others remain unexplained. For this sample there are about 180,000 clones; about 88% appear just once. The ten largest clonotypes hold more than 25% of the sample. Taken with the paper, the label for time point translates to: about 28 days (+/-7) after the second vaccine dose. The specimen comprised peripheral blood, sampled 28 days after the second AZD1222 dose. The receptors stem from an adult who received the AZD1222 COVID-19 vaccine.

This chain connects TRBV6-2 or TRBV6-3 to TRBJ2-7; 14 nucleotides line up with TRBD2. The V gene's germline CDR1 is MNHEY and CDR2 SVGEGT. V shed 5 bases, J shed 9 bases, and the junction held 18 bases outside the gene matches. The CDR3 is 18 residues long. The CDR3 sequence: CASSLGLAGGRFYERQYF. The CDR3 coding sequence is TGTGCCAGCAGTCTCGGACTAGCGGGAGGCCGTTTCTACGAGCGGCAGTACTTC.

The chain joins TRBV2 to TRBJ2-5; 12 positions match TRBD1. The germline CDR1 and CDR2 sequences are SNHLY and FYNNEI. The CDR3 extends over 14 amino acids. J gave up 4 bases and V 8 bases, and 5 bases lay outside the gene matches. The CDR3 is CASPGQGALETQYF. DNA for the CDR3: TGTGCCAGCCCGGGACAGGGGGCCCTAGAGACCCAGTACTTC.

This chain links TRBV27 with TRBJ2-5, with 10 positions matching TRBD2. The CDR3 covers 16 residues. The ends lost 2 bases at V and 5 bases at J; junction bases unmatched: 8. The V gene's germline CDR1 is MNHEY and CDR2 SMNVEV (reference sequence). The CDR3 spells CASSLASGRGTETQYF. Written as DNA, the CDR3 is TGTGCCAGCAGTTTAGCAAGCGGGAGGGGAACGGAGACCCAGTACTTC.

The rearrangement joins TRBV2 to TRBJ2-3; 7 bases align to TRBD2. In germline, CDR1 is SNHLY, CDR2 FYNNEI. There are 13 residues in the CDR3. Germline trimming cut 6 bases from V and 2 bases from J; bases unmatched to any gene: 2. Here the CDR3 reads CASSREDTDTQYF. The CDR3 nucleotides read TGTGCCAGCAGCCGGGAGGACACAGATACGCAGTATTTT.

A single count supports this clone. The rearrangement uses TRBV10-3 and TRBJ1-1; the D is unclear. CDR1 and CDR2 from the germline V gene are ENHRY and SYGVKD. Deletions cut 5 bases from V and 0 bases from J, with 10 bases between. The CDR3 is made up of 14 amino acids. The CDR3 coding sequence is TGTGCCATCAGTTATCTAGGAATGAACACTGAAGCTTTCTTT. It yields the protein CAISYLGMNTEAFF.